The clone carrying this T cell receptor (beta chain) appeared a single time. What it binds is not known. The data were taken from a study of OX40 agonist ivuxolimab in advanced cancers. Study at large: Of the participants, approximately 36% had some prior anti-PD-1, anti-PD-L1 or anti-CTLA-4 therapy, which was allowed.

The assay was immunoSEQ multiplex PCR, and TCRdb's table has in-frame clones only and misses some. The sample lists 100,000 or so clones; 80% to 95% were seen once. Study conclusions and caveats: At 0.1-3.0 mg/kg, partial responders had clonal expansion among the lowest observed.

The TCR was taken from an adult with an advanced solid tumor such as melanoma, head and neck, liver or kidney cancer. The sample here was CD4+ or CD8+ T cells sorted from blood, taken in a trial of the OX40 agonist ivuxolimab.

CDR3 DNA: TGTGCCAGCAGCTTAGGTCTTAACTACGAGCAGTACTTC. Translated: CASSLGLNYEQYF. The chain recombines TRBV11-3 with TRBJ2-7; no definite D call. Germline-derived CDR1 and CDR2 are SGHNT and YENEEA. CDR3 size: 13 residues. Trimming cost V 1 base and J 3 bases, with 7 bases left between them.